This T cell receptor beta chain emerged from a study of technical replicates of blood from several donors. This table comes from immunoSEQ multiplex PCR, and its TCRdb copy is limited to in-frame clones, with some not included. This table has 76,000 or so clones, about 91% appearing once. CDR1 is LNHNV and CDR2 is YYDKDF in the germline V gene (reference sequence). The CDR3 is 14 amino acids. Trimming left V 1 base short and J 5 bases short, with 11 bases between. This TCR was sampled from a human donor in good health. The sample was T cells isolated from PBMCs. The chain uses TRBV15 and TRBJ2-5, with D possibly TRBD1 on 7 matching bases. The CDR3 sequence is CATSRGTGGETQYF. For the CDR3, the DNA is TGTGCCACCAGCAGAGGGACAGGAGGGGAGACCCAGTACTTC.